This is a list of T cell receptor beta chains from one sample in a study of CD8+ T cells in alopecia areata. Only in-frame clones appear in the TCRdb table, and some are missing; sequencing was by immunoSEQ multiplex PCR. The table has approximately 210,000 clones, approximately 45% seen once. The input for sequencing was CD4+ T cells sorted from blood, taken around week 37, from a patient treated with tofacitinib. Receptor source: a human donor with alopecia areata. The CDR3 runs from the conserved cysteine through the conserved F or W. Fields, in order: D gene, J gene, V gene, clone size, CDR3 DNA, CDR3 protein. A D gene is named only where the DNA matches it firmly. Size is stated for part of the rows, as once, few or many counts, or as a class when the clone is expanded.

TRBD2	TRBJ2-7	TRBV7-3	NA	TGTGCCAGCAGAGGCCACGGGGGGACCCTCTCCTACGAGCAGTACTTC	CASRGHGGTLSYEQYF
NA	TRBJ2-3	TRBV6-1	NA	TGTGCCAGCAGTAAAGGGGGGGATACGCAGTATTTT	CASSKGGDTQYF
NA	TRBJ2-6	TRBV4-3	NA	TGCGCCAGCAGCCTGGGGACATCCTCTGGGGCCAACGTCCTGACTTTC	CASSLGTSSGANVLTF
TRBD2	TRBJ2-4	TRBV7-2	NA	TGTGCCAGCAGCTTTCGACTAGCGGGAGTTACCAAAAACATTCAGTACTTC	CASSFRLAGVTKNIQYF
NA	TRBJ2-7	TRBV6-5	NA	TGTGCCAGCAGTTACTCCGCCAGTAGCTCCTACGAGCAGTACTTC	CASSYSASSSYEQYF
TRBD1	TRBJ1-4	TRBV5-1	few	TGCGCCAGCAGCGTGGGACAGCCTAATGAAAAACTGTTTTTT	CASSVGQPNEKLFF
TRBD1	TRBJ1-2	TRBV9	NA	TGTGCCAGCAGCGCGGGACAGGGGATGGGCTATGGCTACACCTTC	CASSAGQGMGYGYTF
NA	TRBJ1-2	TRBV5-1	NA	TGCGCCAGCAGCTTGGGGGTCCGAATTGAACCTGGCTACACCTTC	CASSLGVRIEPGYTF
TRBD2	TRBJ2-2	TRBV15	NA	TGTGCCACCAGCAGTAGACTAGCGGACACCGGGGAGCTGTTTTTT	CATSSRLADTGELFF
NA	TRBJ2-1	TRBV5-4	NA	TGTGCCAGCAGCTACCCTGACGGACTTAATGAGCAGTTCTTC	CASSYPDGLNEQFF
TRBD1	TRBJ1-2	TRBV29-1	NA	TGCAGCGTTGATCACTACAGGGGTGATGGCTACACCTTC	CSVDHYRGDGYTF
NA	TRBJ2-7	TRBV7-2	NA	TGTGCCAGCAGCTCCACTAGGTCCCTCGAGCAGTACTTC	CASSSTRSLEQYF
NA	TRBJ2-1	TRBV6-5	NA	TGTGCCAGCAGTTACTCCGGGACCGTCTCCTACAATGAGCAGTTCTTC	CASSYSGTVSYNEQFF
NA	TRBJ2-2	TRBV4-3	NA	TGCGCCAGCAGCCGAGGTTCTGGCGGGACGGGGGAGCTGTTTTTT	CASSRGSGGTGELFF
NA	TRBJ2-1	TRBV5-1	NA	TGCGCCAGCAGCGAGGGGGGACAGACCTACAATGAGCAGTTCTTC	CASSEGGQTYNEQFF
TRBD1	TRBJ1-2	TRBV10-3	many	TGTGCCATCAGTGAGTCGACCAGGGGGCAGGTTGACTATGGCTACACCTTC	CAISESTRGQVDYGYTF
TRBD1	TRBJ2-3	TRBV7-9	NA	TGTGCCAGCAGCTTAGCGGACAGGATTAGCACAGATACGCAGTATTTT	CASSLADRISTDTQYF
TRBD1	TRBJ1-2	TRBV6-5	NA	TGTGCCAGCAGTTACTGGGACAGGGGGGGCTACACCTTC	CASSYWDRGGYTF
TRBD2	TRBJ2-5	TRBV6-5	NA	TGTGCCAGCAGTTTGGGGAGGGGCGAGGTGCAAGAGACCCAGTACTTC	CASSLGRGEVQETQYF
NA	TRBJ2-2	TRBV5-1	NA	TGCGCCAGCAGCCGCGGAGGGGTAAACACCGGGGAGCTGTTTTTT	CASSRGGVNTGELFF
NA	TRBJ1-1	TRBV10-3	NA	TGTGCCATCAGTGAACCGAACAGGGTTTTCAGTACTGAAGCTTTCTTT	CAISEPNRVFSTEAFF
TRBD1	TRBJ2-7	TRBV30	few	TGTGCCTGGAGTGGTGGGACAGGGTCTCGCGAGCAGTACTTC	CAWSGGTGSREQYF
NA	TRBJ1-5	TRBV4-1	once	TGCGCCAGCAGCCAAGCCAGGCCCAATCAGCCCCAGCATTTT	CASSQARPNQPQHF
TRBD2	TRBJ2-1	TRBV7-2	few	TGCGTGGGCAGCGGGAGGCCGTATGAGCAGTTCTTC	CVGSGRPYEQFF
NA	TRBJ2-2	TRBV7-9	NA	TGTGCCAGCAGCTTCAACGTTGGGAGAGCCGGGGAGCTGTTTTTT	CASSFNVGRAGELFF
NA	TRBJ2-5	TRBV29-1	NA	TGCAGCGTTGAAGAAACGGAGGGGCACGTGACCCAGTACTTC	CSVEETEGHVTQYF
NA	TRBJ1-1	TRBV14	few	TGTGCCAGCAGCCAAGATATGAGGTACACTGAAGCTTTCTTT	CASSQDMRYTEAFF
NA	TRBJ2-2	TRBV30	once	TGTGCCTGGAGTTTAGGTTGGAGGGAGCCTAACACCGGGGAGCTGTTTTTT	CAWSLGWREPNTGELFF
NA	TRBJ2-5	TRBV7-2	NA	TGTGCCAGCAGCTTAATGGGGAGTCGAGAGACCCAGTACTTC	CASSLMGSRETQYF
NA	TRBJ2-2	TRBV11-2	NA	TGTGCCAGCAGCTTAGGTAGACTTACGAGGAACACCGGGGAGCTGTTTTTT	CASSLGRLTRNTGELFF
NA	TRBJ2-3	TRBV4-3	few	TGCGCCAGCAGCCAAGCCCTATCAGATACGCAGTATTTT	CASSQALSDTQYF
NA	TRBJ2-7	TRBV30	NA	TGTGCCTGGAGTGTTGCTACCGAGCAGTACTTC	CAWSVATEQYF
TRBD2	TRBJ2-1	TRBV30	once	TGTGCCTGGATTCGGACTAGCGGGAGGGCAGGCGAGCAGTTCTTC	CAWIRTSGRAGEQFF
NA	TRBJ2-7	TRBV5-1	few	TGCGCCAGCAGCCAGGCTTACGAGCAGTACTTC	CASSQAYEQYF
NA	TRBJ1-1	TRBV6-5	NA	TGTGCCAGCAGGAGGGCCTTGGGCACTGAAGCTTTCTTT	CASRRALGTEAFF
NA	TRBJ1-1	TRBV7-2	few	TGTGCCAGCAGCTTAAGTAAGTTGCACACTGAAGCTTTCTTT	CASSLSKLHTEAFF
NA	TRBJ1-2	TRBV27	NA	TGTGCCAGCAGTTTGGCCGGCGGCGACGGCTACACCTTC	CASSLAGGDGYTF
NA	TRBJ1-5	TRBV30	NA	TGTGCCTGGAGTAAGGATAGCAATCAGCCCCAGCATTTT	CAWSKDSNQPQHF
TRBD1	TRBJ1-1	TRBV5-4	NA	TGTGCCAGCAGCTCCGGACAGGGAGACACTGAAGCTTTCTTT	CASSSGQGDTEAFF
NA	TRBJ2-3	TRBV29-1	NA	TGCAGCGTTGGCGGAGCGACCCAAAGTGGCGGCACAGATACGCAGTATTTT	CSVGGATQSGGTDTQYF
NA	TRBJ2-1	TRBV19	NA	TGTGCCAGTAGTAAATTCCGGGGCGAAAACTCAAATTATAGGGGTTACAATGAGCAGTTCTTC	CASSKFRGENSNYRGYNEQFF
NA	TRBJ2-7	TRBV7-9	NA	TGTGCCAGCAGCTTAGCGATGGGGACCCACGAGCAGTACTTC	CASSLAMGTHEQYF
NA	TRBJ2-7	TRBV5-4	few	TGTGCCAGCAGCTTTGATGTTCAGGCGGCCTTCTACGAGCAGTACTTC	CASSFDVQAAFYEQYF
TRBD1	TRBJ2-7	TRBV6-1	NA	TGTGCCAGCCGTCGATTGCTGCAGGGGGCAGAGGAGCAGTACTTC	CASRRLLQGAEEQYF
TRBD1	TRBJ2-1	TRBV29-1	few	TGCAGCGAGAGACAGGGATCGGGTGAGCAGTTCTTC	CSERQGSGEQFF
NA	TRBJ1-2	TRBV10-3	NA	TGTGCCATCAGTGAGTCGTTAGGGAACCCACCCTTTGGCTACACCTTC	CAISESLGNPPFGYTF
NA	TRBJ1-1	TRBV7-8	NA	TGTGCCAGCAGCTTTCGGTCCAAGAACACTGAAGCTTTCTTT	CASSFRSKNTEAFF
NA	TRBJ2-4	TRBV10-3	few	TGTGCCATCAGTGAGTCGAGACAGTTGCAAAACATTCAGTACTTC	CAISESRQLQNIQYF
TRBD2	TRBJ2-3	TRBV19	NA	TGTGCCAGTAGTTGGACTAGCGGGAGTATCGACACAGATACGCAGTATTTT	CASSWTSGSIDTDTQYF
TRBD2	TRBJ2-4	TRBV2	NA	TGTGCCAGCAGTGAAGGGCTAGCGGGATTGAACATTCAGTACTTC	CASSEGLAGLNIQYF
NA	TRBJ1-5	TRBV6-1	few	TGTGCCAGCAGTGACGGTCTCATTCAGCCCCAGCATTTT	CASSDGLIQPQHF
TRBD1	TRBJ1-5	TRBV30	few	TGTGCCTGGGGGTTCGGACAGGGAGTGGGCAATCAGCCCCAGCATTTT	CAWGFGQGVGNQPQHF
NA	TRBJ1-5	TRBV7-9	NA	TGTGCCAGCAGCTACAGGGTCGGTCAGCCCCAGCATTTT	CASSYRVGQPQHF
NA	TRBJ2-7	TRBV4-3	NA	TGCGCCAGCAGCCAAGAGTTGTTAGGGACCTACGAGCAGTACTTC	CASSQELLGTYEQYF
NA	TRBJ2-3	TRBV7-2	NA	TGTGCCAGCAGCCTCGACCTGCCCCCCACAGATACGCAGTATTTT	CASSLDLPPTDTQYF
TRBD2	TRBJ2-3	TRBV2	NA	TGTGCCAGCAGTGAAGGTGGACTAGGGGTGGATACGCAGTATTTT	CASSEGGLGVDTQYF
NA	TRBJ1-2	TRBV30	NA	TGTGCCTGGAGTGTAAGCGATGGCTACACCTTC	CAWSVSDGYTF